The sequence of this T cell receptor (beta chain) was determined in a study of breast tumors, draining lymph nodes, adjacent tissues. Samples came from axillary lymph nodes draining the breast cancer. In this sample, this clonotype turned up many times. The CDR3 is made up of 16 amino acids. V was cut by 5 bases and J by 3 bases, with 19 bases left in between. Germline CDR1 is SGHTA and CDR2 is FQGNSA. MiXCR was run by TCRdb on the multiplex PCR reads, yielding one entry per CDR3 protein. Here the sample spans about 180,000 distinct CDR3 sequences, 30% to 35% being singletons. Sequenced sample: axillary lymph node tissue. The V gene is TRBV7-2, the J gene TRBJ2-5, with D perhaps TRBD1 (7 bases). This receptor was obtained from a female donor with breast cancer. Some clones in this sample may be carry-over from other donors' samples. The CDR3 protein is CASSRRGVVGKETQYF. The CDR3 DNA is TGTGCCAGCAGCCGCAGGGGGGTCGTCGGGAAAGAGACCCAGTACTTC.